This TCR beta chain was documented in a study of beta chain features in type 1 diabetes (dated by TCRdb to the late 2010s). Turning to the overall study: Mean age, gender distribution, total cell number and subset yield were not different between patients and healthy donors. Naive and central memory subsets were obtained from all 30 or so donors, but regulatory and stem cell-like memory subsets were isolated from only 8 patients and roughly 8 healthy donors. The study compared the TCRB repertoires of sorted circulating CD4+ T cell subsets in recently diagnosed type 1 diabetes patients with those in matched healthy donors. A total of approximately 100 million sorted cells were examined across all samples, and the number of cells per subset was strongly correlated with RNA yield. Broad study findings and their caveats: Because cDNA was sequenced instead of genomic DNA, activated cells with high expression could be over-represented, although the groups did not differ in activation or CD3 levels. Naive, central memory and regulatory TCRB repertoires appeared to be more similar among patients than among healthy donors. A moderate but significant shortening of TCRB CDR3 length was observed in type 1 diabetes patients in all four CD4+ subsets. Fewer insertions and more nucleotide deletions at VDJ recombination sites were observed in patients with type 1 diabetes, implying thymic rearrangement abnormalities. Only small numbers of individuals were included in the HLA sub-analyses, which left unresolved whether HLA type had any influence on TCRB rearrangement. PCR may preferentially amplify shorter templates, but because patient and control samples were amplified and corrected together, any resulting skew would affect both groups equally.

Notes on this clone: The target of this receptor is not known. No per-base quality is available; no much larger clone lies one base away.

Each donor gave one peripheral blood draw, roughly 120 mL on average, collected into heparinised tubes. A BD FACSAria II was used to sort naive, central memory, regulatory and stem cell-like memory CD4+ T cells with a panel that included CD45RO, CCR7, CD25, CD127, CD95 and CD27. A purity above 98% was achieved for all sorted populations. PBMCs were isolated immediately by Lymphoprep density gradient centrifugation and stained directly without culture. To minimize batch effects, samples were stained and sorted in pairs, one healthy donor with one patient per experiment. The germline V gene gives CDR1 as SQVTM and CDR2 as ANQGSEA. The CDR3 has 14 amino acids, counting the end cysteine and phenylalanine. Of all the DNA, just the CDR3 is kept, 42 bases in frame from base 1. The V end loses 3 bases and the J end loses 5 bases, and a stretch of 16 bases separates them. All of the isolated RNA was reverse transcribed with the High Capacity cDNA Reverse Transcription Kit, so expressed TCRB transcripts were sequenced. Deep immunoSEQ sequencing was applied to naive, central memory and regulatory T cell samples, giving an average of around 3.4 million total reads per sample. After sorted cells were lysed in RLT buffer, RNA was extracted with DNase-treated RNeasy Micro or Mini kits, with the choice depending on cell number. To prevent cross-contamination, every cell subset was processed on its own, while patient and healthy donor samples were processed together. TCRB sequences were amplified from cDNA with the immunoSEQ multiplex PCR, producing 87-bp fragments spanning the CDR3 region. Sequencing of the amplicons was performed on the Illumina HiSeq platform. The authors processed their data as follows. Synthetic template baselines were used to correct PCR bias computationally, reads within Hamming distance 2 were collapsed together, and singletons that could not be merged were discarded. Reads were aligned against IMGT so that V, D and J genes, CDR3 length and insertions or deletions at six rearrangement sites could be assigned. Within each subset, clonotype counts were normalized to the number of sorted cells before true diversity and Gini coefficients were calculated with the tcR R package. The overlap coefficient, calculated on TCRB nucleotide sequences, was used to measure repertoire sharing. As a proxy for the pre-selection repertoire, out-of-frame TCRB sequences from naive cells were analyzed. TCRdb limited this immuneACCESS table to in-frame rearrangements with V and J called. A share of clones is missing; checked studies link under half to unresolved V genes, and the rest is unexplained. The V and J calls and clone size were taken over from that table, and D and trimming were inferred from the DNA. The table for this sample lists approximately 340,000 clones; roughly 16% of them were counted only once. The ten largest clones add up to more than 0.015% of the sample.

The clonotype originates from a woman under 30 in good health. Recombination connected TRBV29-1 to TRBJ2-5; 6 matching bases give a weak D call of TRBD2. The sample comprised naive CD4+ T cells from blood. What the cell subset or site label conveys for this sample: true naive CD4+ T cells. The bases are TGCAGCGTTGAGAACATACTAGCCCGGGAGACCCAGTACTTC. Translated, this gives CSVENILARETQYF.